These 20 T cell receptor beta chains came from one sample sequenced in a study of blood T cell repertoires in COVID-19. Only in-frame clones appear in the TCRdb table, and some are missing; sequencing was by immunoSEQ multiplex PCR. This table holds approximately 110,000 clones, around 84% found once. Sequencing was carried out using peripheral blood. All receptors come from a man aged 35-49 years with acute or convalescent COVID-19.

The rearrangement links TRBV2 to TRBJ1-1; TRBD1 agrees at 8 bases. This CDR3 has 14 amino acids. CDR1 is SNHLY and CDR2 is FYNNEI in the germline V gene. The trim removed 4 bases at V and 10 bases at J, leaving 11 bases unmatched. CDR3 amino acids: CASSADRAYPVAFF. For the CDR3, the DNA is TGTGCCAGCAGTGCGGACAGGGCCTATCCGGTAGCTTTCTTT. Looking up the rest from reference TRBV2 and TRBJ1-1 gives the full variable domain: EPEVTQTPSHQVTQMGQEVILRCVPISNHLYFYWYRQILGQKVEFLVSFYNNEISEKSEIFDDQFSVERPDGSNFTLKIRSTKLEDSAMYFCASSADRAYPVAFFGQGTRLTVV.

The rearrangement links TRBV29-1 to TRBJ2-3; TRBD2 might be the D (5 bases). The V gene lost 1 base and the J gene lost 1 base, with 12 bases spanning the gap. This CDR3 is 15 amino acids long. The germline V gene has CDR1 SQVTM and CDR2 ANQGSEA. The chain's CDR3 is CSVEGVERGTDTQYF. CDR3 nucleotides: TGCAGCGTTGAAGGGGTAGAGAGGGGCACAGATACGCAGTATTTT.

The CDR3 DNA reads as TGTGCCAGTAGTATGTCGACGGGAGGGCGCACAGATACGCAGTATTTT. It codes for CASSMSTGGRTDTQYF. The chain joins TRBV19 to TRBJ2-3; 8 bases are a match to TRBD2. V lost 3 bases, J lost 1 base, and 6 bases stayed unmatched. Germline values: CDR1 LNHDA, CDR2 SQIVND (reference sequence). The CDR3 contains 16 residues.

This chain connects TRBV6-2 or TRBV6-3 to TRBJ1-4, with D tentatively TRBD1 (5 bases). CDR1 and CDR2 (germline): MNHEY, SVGEGT. V was shortened by 6 bases and J by 5 bases, with 13 bases between the two germline ends. This CDR3 has 14 amino acids. CDR3 DNA sequence: TGTGCCAGCAGCCGCGGGGCCCGGAATGAAAAACTGTTTTTT. Translation: CASSRGARNEKLFF.

The rearrangement uses TRBV27 and TRBJ2-5; the match to TRBD2 covers 10 bases. Looked up from germline, CDR1 is MNHEY and CDR2 is SMNVEV (reference sequence). There are 16 residues in the CDR3. V gave up 9 bases and J gave up 5 bases; unmatched junction bases: 15. DNA for the CDR3: TGTGCCAGTATTTCTAGCGGGAGTATGAGGAGGGAGACCCAGTACTTC. As protein: CASISSGSMRRETQYF.

The V and J genes are TRBV18 and TRBJ2-5, with D possibly being TRBD2 (6 bases). CDR3 length: 15 amino acids. Trimming took 3 bases from V and 4 from J, leaving 15 bases between them. Per the germline V gene, CDR1 is KGHSH and CDR2 is LQKENI. CDR3 region: CASSPAGPWGETQYF. CDR3 bases: TGTGCCAGCTCACCTGCGGGGCCTTGGGGAGAGACCCAGTACTTC.

The chain is built from TRBV19 and TRBJ1-5; weak D call: TRBD1 (5 bases). This CDR3 has 16 residues. Germline V lookup: CDR1 LNHDA, CDR2 SQIVND (reference sequence). V was clipped by 4 bases and J by 1 base, with 14 bases between them. CDR3 region: CASSTIRGGSNQPQHF. The CDR3 nucleotides read TGTGCCAGTAGTACTATCCGGGGGGGAAGCAATCAGCCCCAGCATTTT.

The V call is TRBV18, the J call TRBJ1-5; 7 nucleotides line up with TRBD1. V trimming: 5 bases; J trimming: 0 bases; junction bases outside the gene matches: 10. The CDR3 sequence is 17 residues long. The germline CDR1 and CDR2 sequences are KGHSH and LQKENI. This CDR3 is CASSGTASLYSNQPQHF. The CDR3 nucleotides are TGTGCCAGCTCAGGGACAGCGAGCTTGTATAGCAATCAGCCCCAGCATTTT.

The CDR3 loop is CASSLALAGSSGELFF. CDR3 sequence (DNA): TGTGCCAGCAGCTTAGCACTAGCGGGAAGCAGCGGGGAGCTGTTTTTT. The chain is built from TRBV7-6 and TRBJ2-2; 10 bases fit TRBD2. CDR1 is SGHVS and CDR2 is FNYEAQ in the germline V gene. The CDR3 spans 16 residues. Germline trimming cut 0 bases from V and 7 bases from J; bases unmatched to any gene: 5.

This clone was detected only once. The genes are TRBV24-1 and TRBJ2-7, with TRBD2 matching 8 bases. The germline V gene has CDR1 KGHDR and CDR2 SFDVKD. V gave up 1 base and J gave up 5 bases; unmatched junction bases: 15. The CDR3 has 18 residues. The CDR3 sequence: CATSDFPGGDEPQDEQYF. The DNA of the CDR3 is TGTGCCACCAGTGATTTCCCGGGGGGGGATGAACCTCAGGACGAGCAGTACTTC.

The V and J genes are TRBV5-1 and TRBJ2-3; TRBD1 agrees at 10 bases. The CDR3 spans 19 residues. Germline CDR1 SGHRS, CDR2 YFSETQ. J was trimmed by 0 bases and V by 0 bases; bases with no gene match: 10. CDR3 sequence (DNA): TGCGCCAGCAGCTTGGTAGGGACAGGGGCCGGTTCTAGCACAGATACGCAGTATTTT. This gives the protein CASSLVGTGAGSSTDTQYF.

The chain recombines TRBV5-6 with TRBJ2-4; TRBD1 might be the D (6 bases). V was clipped by 1 base and J by 4 bases, with 9 bases between them. CDR3 length: 14 amino acids. The V gene's germline CDR1 is SGHDT and CDR2 YYEEEE. The CDR3 sequence: CASSLSGVKNIQYF. CDR3 DNA sequence: TGTGCCAGCAGCTTGTCAGGGGTGAAAAACATTCAGTACTTC.

This chain uses TRBV10-3 with TRBJ1-4; D uncertain. The length of the CDR3 is 13 residues. Germline lookup yields CDR1 ENHRY and CDR2 SYGVKD. The V end lost 4 bases, the J end lost 4 bases, and 7 bases lay between the germline ends. CDR3 sequence reads: CAISGQNNEKLFF. CDR3 DNA sequence: TGTGCCATCAGTGGTCAGAATAATGAAAAACTGTTTTTT.

The chain carries TRBV28 and TRBJ1-4; a weak D match, TRBD1 (5 bases). The CDR3 runs 15 residues. V was cut by 6 bases and J by 7 bases, with 18 bases left in between. In germline, CDR1 is MDHEN, CDR2 SYDVKM. The CDR3 sequence is CASSPLGGPSEKLFF. In DNA form, the CDR3 reads TGTGCCAGCAGCCCACTCGGGGGTCCGAGTGAAAAACTGTTTTTT.

The CDR3 is CASGDSLHQPQHF. For the CDR3, the DNA is TGTGCCAGCGGGGACAGCCTCCATCAGCCCCAGCATTTT. The rearrangement links TRBV6-5 to TRBJ1-5; 7 nucleotides align to TRBD1. V shed 8 bases and J 5 bases; nucleotides not matched to a gene: 6. The CDR3 has 13 amino acids. From germline, CDR1 is MNHEY and CDR2 SVGAGI.

The chain carries TRBV28 and TRBJ2-5; 8 bases fit TRBD2. This CDR3 has 16 residues. CDR1 MDHEN and CDR2 SYDVKM come from the germline V gene. J lost 1 base, V lost 8 bases, and 12 bases had no gene match. Written as DNA, the CDR3 is TGTGCCAGCTCGGGGGGGGCGGCGGGAGCCCAAGAGACCCAGTACTTC. This encodes CASSGGAAGAQETQYF.

The chain employs TRBV6-5 and TRBJ1-2; maybe TRBD1 (6 bases). Germline assignment: CDR1 MNHEY and CDR2 SVGAGI. The CDR3 runs to 11 residues. Between the trimmed V and J ends, which lost 6 bases and 8 bases, there was a span of 10 bases. This CDR3 reads CASRAGVGYTF. The CDR3 coding sequence is TGTGCCAGCAGGGCAGGGGTAGGCTACACCTTC.

The V gene is TRBV10-3, the J gene TRBJ2-1, with TRBD2 as a possible D gene (6 bases). V shed 2 bases and J shed 10 bases, with 6 bases lying between them. CDR1 is ENHRY and CDR2 is SYGVKD in the germline V gene. The CDR3 sequence is 11 residues long. CDR3 sequence reads: CAISEGGEQFF. The CDR3, as DNA: TGTGCCATCAGTGAGGGAGGGGAGCAGTTCTTC.

This rearrangement joins TRBV11-3 to TRBJ2-1, with TRBD2 matching over 12 bases. V trimming: 2 bases; J trimming: 8 bases; junction bases outside the gene matches: 4. Germline CDR1 is SGHNT and CDR2 is YENEEA. There are 15 residues in the CDR3. The CDR3 sequence is CASSLRTSGTDEQFF. CDR3 DNA sequence: TGTGCCAGCAGCTTAAGGACTAGCGGGACCGATGAGCAGTTCTTC.

The J gene is TRBJ1-6, the V gene TRBV18, with D perhaps TRBD1 (5 bases). In germline, CDR1 is KGHSH, CDR2 LQKENI. Trimming stripped 4 bases from V and 6 bases from J, with 10 bases between. This CDR3 is built from 14 residues. In DNA, the CDR3 is TGTGCCAGCTCACACGACAGATCTAATTCACCCCTCCACTTT. Translating it yields CASSHDRSNSPLHF.